The T cell receptor beta chain described here comes from a study of shared clonotypes between healthy human individuals. Regarding the study as a whole: The naive CD4 repertoires of a handful of donors were compared, and approximately 4.7% of clonotypes were shared. Few donors restricted represented genetic and exposure-history diversity. What naive subsets generally showed was a larger estimated richness than memory subsets showed.

Regarding this clone: What it recognizes is unknown. The junction and the germline gene differ at one end; a read error may be behind it.

Looked up from germline, CDR1 is MGHRA and CDR2 is YSYEKL. The CDR3 spans 14 residues. Repertoires were generated with immunoSEQ multiplex PCR, while TCRdb's copy carries only in-frame clones and drops some. Seen here are a few million clones, over 85% observed once, and the top ten hold 0.39%. The chain links TRBV4-1 to TRBJ1-5, with D perhaps matching TRBD1 (5 bases). Material: naive CD4+ T cells from PBMCs. Subset meaning: CD45RA+ positively selected. The TCR was taken from a man between 18 and 29 years old in good health. Some clones in this sample may be carry-over from other donors' samples. CDR3 nucleotides: TGCGCCAGCAGCCAAATGACAGAGAATCGGCCCCAGCATTTT. Protein product: CASSQMTENRPQHF.